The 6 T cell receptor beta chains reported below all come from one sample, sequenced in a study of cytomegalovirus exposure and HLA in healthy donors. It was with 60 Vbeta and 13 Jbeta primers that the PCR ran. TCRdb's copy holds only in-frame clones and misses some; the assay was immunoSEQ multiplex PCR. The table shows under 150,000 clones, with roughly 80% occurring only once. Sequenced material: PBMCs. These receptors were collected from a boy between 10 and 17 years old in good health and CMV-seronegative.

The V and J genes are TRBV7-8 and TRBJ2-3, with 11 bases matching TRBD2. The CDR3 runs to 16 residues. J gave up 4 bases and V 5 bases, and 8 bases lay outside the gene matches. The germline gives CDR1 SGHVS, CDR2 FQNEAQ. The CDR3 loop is CASSPPGTSGSDTQYF. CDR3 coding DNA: TGTGCCAGCAGCCCCCCCGGGACTAGCGGTTCAGATACGCAGTATTTT.

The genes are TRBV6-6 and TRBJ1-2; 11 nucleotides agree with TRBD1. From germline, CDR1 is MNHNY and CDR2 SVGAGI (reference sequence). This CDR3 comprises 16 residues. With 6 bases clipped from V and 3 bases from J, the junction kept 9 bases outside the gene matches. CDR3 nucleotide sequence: TGTGCCAGCAGCTCCCGGGACAGGGGGATGGACTATGGCTACACCTTC. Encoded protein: CASSSRDRGMDYGYTF.

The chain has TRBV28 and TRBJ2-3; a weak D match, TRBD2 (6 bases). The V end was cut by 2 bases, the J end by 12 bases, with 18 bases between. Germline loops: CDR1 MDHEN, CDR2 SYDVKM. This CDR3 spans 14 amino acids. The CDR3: CASSLGAGPPSQYF. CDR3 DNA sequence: TGTGCCAGCAGTTTAGGTGCGGGACCCCCCTCCCAGTATTTT.

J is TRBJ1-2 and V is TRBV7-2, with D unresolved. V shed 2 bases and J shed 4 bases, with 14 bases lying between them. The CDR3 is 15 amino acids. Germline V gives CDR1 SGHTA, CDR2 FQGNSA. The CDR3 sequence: CASSLRTAGVYGYTF. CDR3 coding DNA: TGTGCCAGCAGCTTACGCACTGCAGGTGTCTATGGCTACACCTTC.

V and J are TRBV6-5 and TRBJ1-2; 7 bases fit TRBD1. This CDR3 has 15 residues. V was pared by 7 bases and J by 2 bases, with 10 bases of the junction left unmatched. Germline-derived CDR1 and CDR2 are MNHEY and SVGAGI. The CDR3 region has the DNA TGTGCCAGCACCGCGACAGGGTTGGAAAACTATGGCTACACCTTC. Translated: CASTATGLENYGYTF.

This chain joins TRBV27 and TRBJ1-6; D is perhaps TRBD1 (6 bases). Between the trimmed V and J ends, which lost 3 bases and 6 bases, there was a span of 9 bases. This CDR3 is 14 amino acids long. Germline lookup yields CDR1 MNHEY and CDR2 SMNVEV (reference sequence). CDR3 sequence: CASSFRRGNSPLHF. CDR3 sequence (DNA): TGTGCCAGCAGTTTTCGCAGGGGTAATTCACCCCTCCACTTT.